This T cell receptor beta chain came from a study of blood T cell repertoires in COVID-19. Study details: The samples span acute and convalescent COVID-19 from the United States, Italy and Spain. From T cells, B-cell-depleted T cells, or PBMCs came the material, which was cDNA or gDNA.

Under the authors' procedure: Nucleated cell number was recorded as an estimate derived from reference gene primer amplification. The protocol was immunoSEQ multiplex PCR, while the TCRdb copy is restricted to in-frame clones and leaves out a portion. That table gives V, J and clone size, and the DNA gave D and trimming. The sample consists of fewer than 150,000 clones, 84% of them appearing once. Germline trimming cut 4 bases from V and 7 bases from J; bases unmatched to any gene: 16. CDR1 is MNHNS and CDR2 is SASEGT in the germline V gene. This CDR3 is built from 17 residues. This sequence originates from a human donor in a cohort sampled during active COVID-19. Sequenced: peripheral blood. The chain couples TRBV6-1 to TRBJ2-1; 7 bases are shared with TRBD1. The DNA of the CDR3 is TGTGCCAGCAGTGGGGGGACAGAACCTAATCTACAAAATGAGCAGTTCTTC. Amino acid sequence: CASSGGTEPNLQNEQFF.